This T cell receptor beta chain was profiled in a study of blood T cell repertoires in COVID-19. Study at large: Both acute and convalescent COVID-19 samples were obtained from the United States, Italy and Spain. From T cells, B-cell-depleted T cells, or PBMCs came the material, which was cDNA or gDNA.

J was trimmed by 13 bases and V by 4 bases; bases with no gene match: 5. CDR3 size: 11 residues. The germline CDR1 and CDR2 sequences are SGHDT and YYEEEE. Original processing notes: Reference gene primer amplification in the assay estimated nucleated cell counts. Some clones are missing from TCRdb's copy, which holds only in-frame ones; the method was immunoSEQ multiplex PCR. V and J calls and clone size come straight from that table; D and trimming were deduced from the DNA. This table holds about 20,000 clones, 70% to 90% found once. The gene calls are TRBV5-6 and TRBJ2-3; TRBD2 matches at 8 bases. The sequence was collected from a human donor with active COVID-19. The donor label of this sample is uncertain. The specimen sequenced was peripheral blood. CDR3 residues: CASSREREKYF. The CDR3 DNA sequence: TGTGCCAGCAGCCGCGAGCGGGAGAAGTATTTT.